These 28 T cell receptor beta chains came from one sample sequenced in a study of T cell responses to AZD1222 COVID-19 vaccine. TCRdb keeps only in-frame clones here, not all; method: immunoSEQ multiplex PCR. The sample shows 97,000 or so clones, approximately 93% of them seen only once. The sample here was peripheral blood, taken 28 days after the second AZD1222 dose. The receptors originated from an adult who received the AZD1222 COVID-19 vaccine.

This clone turned up a few times. This chain links TRBV10-3 with TRBJ2-2, with 8 bases fitting TRBD1. V was pared by 3 bases and J by 6 bases, with 9 bases of the junction left unmatched. CDR3 size: 16 residues. From germline, CDR1 is ENHRY and CDR2 SYGVKD. The chain's CDR3 is CAISDPAGGLPGELFF. The CDR3 coding sequence is TGTGCCATCAGTGATCCCGCAGGGGGCCTGCCCGGGGAGCTGTTTTTT.

This clone was observed a handful of times. CDR3 region: CASRTGQKSYEQYF. The CDR3, as DNA: TGTGCCAGCAGGACGGGACAGAAGTCCTACGAGCAGTACTTC. The rearrangement links TRBV2 to TRBJ2-7; 7 bases align to TRBD1. The CDR3 totals 14 residues. The V gene end was trimmed by 6 bases and the J gene end by 1 base; junction bases not matched to a gene: 6. CDR1 and CDR2 (germline): SNHLY, FYNNEI.

V gene TRBV6-2 or TRBV6-3 combines with J gene TRBJ1-2; no clear D. CDR3 length: 14 residues. Germline V gene sequence: CDR1 MNHEY, CDR2 SVGEGT. V was clipped by 5 bases and J by 4 bases, with 14 bases between them. DNA of the CDR3: TGTGCCAGCAGTCGCACCGGGGTCGGCTATGGCTACACCTTC. It yields the protein CASSRTGVGYGYTF.

The V gene is TRBV6-1, the J gene TRBJ2-3, with TRBD2 as a possible D gene (6 bases). Germline V gene sequence: CDR1 MNHNS, CDR2 SASEGT. The V end was cut by 3 bases, the J end by 6 bases, with 10 bases between. This CDR3 is built from 13 residues. CDR3 nucleotides: TGTGCCAGCAGTGATGTTCGGGGGGATACGCAGTATTTT. Protein sequence: CASSDVRGDTQYF.

This chain joins TRBV7-9 and TRBJ2-7; D gene unclear. CDR1 is SEHNR and CDR2 is FQNEAQ in the germline V gene (reference sequence). V was clipped by 4 bases and J by 4 bases, with 8 bases between them. This CDR3 contains 12 residues. The CDR3 loop is CASSSATYEQYF. The CDR3 DNA is TGTGCCAGCAGCTCGGCGACGTACGAGCAGTACTTC.

The chain joins TRBV30 to TRBJ2-3, with TRBD2 matching over 9 bases. The germline V gene has CDR1 GTSNPN and CDR2 SVGIG (reference sequence). The CDR3 is 14 amino acids. The trim removed 1 base at V and 3 bases at J, leaving 2 bases unmatched. As DNA, the CDR3 is TGTGCCTGGAGTGGCGGACTAGCGACAGATACGCAGTATTTT. This sequence encodes CAWSGGLATDTQYF.

CDR3 coding DNA: TGTGCCAGTAGTGGCCATACCGGGGTCCAAGAGACCCAGTACTTC. Its protein product is CASSGHTGVQETQYF. The rearrangement uses TRBV19 and TRBJ2-5, with D tentatively TRBD2 (5 bases). Germline lookup yields CDR1 LNHDA and CDR2 SQIVND (reference sequence). This CDR3 spans 15 amino acids. V was shortened by 5 bases and J by 1 base, with 14 bases between the two germline ends.

The rearrangement joins TRBV18 to TRBJ1-3; no clear D. This CDR3 contains 15 residues. The germline V gene has CDR1 KGHSH and CDR2 LQKENI. Trimming removed 2 bases from V and 0 bases from J, with 8 bases in between. The CDR3 here is CASSPTQISGNTIYF. The CDR3 nucleotides are TGTGCCAGCTCACCAACACAGATCTCTGGAAACACCATATATTTT.

This chain joins TRBV29-1 and TRBJ1-1, with D uncertain. CDR1 and CDR2 (germline): SQVTM, ANQGSEA. V was clipped by 6 bases and J by 7 bases, with 12 bases between them. The CDR3 covers 11 residues. CDR3 residues: CSVAGRREAFF. In DNA form, the CDR3 reads TGCAGCGTGGCAGGTCGTCGTGAAGCTTTCTTT.

This clone appeared a single time. This chain connects TRBV19 to TRBJ2-1; TRBD2 matches at 11 bases. The CDR3 consists of 15 residues. V gave up 7 bases and J gave up 9 bases; unmatched junction bases: 11. Germline values: CDR1 LNHDA, CDR2 SQIVND (reference sequence). This CDR3 is CASKRKTSGNLEQFF. CDR3 bases: TGTGCCAGTAAGAGGAAGACTAGCGGGAACCTTGAGCAGTTCTTC.

The J gene is TRBJ1-1, the V gene TRBV21-1; TRBD1 is the table's D call, not checked against the DNA. TRBV21-1 has pseudogene status. This CDR3 contains 18 residues. The CDR3 region is CASSSRAGQGSPRTEAFF. CDR3 DNA: TGTGCCAGCAGCAGTCGTGCAGGACAGGGCTCGCCGCGCACTGAAGCTTTCTTT.

J is TRBJ2-7 and V is TRBV6-5; tentatively, D is TRBD1 (5 bases). V was cut by 7 bases and J by 2 bases, with 15 bases left in between. Germline lookup yields CDR1 MNHEY and CDR2 SVGAGI. This CDR3 contains 14 residues. This chain's CDR3 is CASKITDNPYEQYF. The CDR3 DNA reads TGTGCCAGCAAGATTACGGACAACCCCTACGAGCAGTACTTC.

V and J are TRBV7-6 and TRBJ2-2; the match to TRBD2 covers 7 bases. The CDR3 runs 17 residues. Germline V lookup: CDR1 SGHVS, CDR2 FNYEAQ. Trimming cost V 4 bases and J 0 bases; bases outside gene matches: 8. The CDR3 is CASSSGGGRANTGELFF. In nucleotides, the CDR3 is TGTGCCAGCAGCTCCGGGGGAGGGAGGGCGAACACCGGGGAGCTGTTTTTT.

This rearrangement joins TRBV5-4 to TRBJ2-1; possibly TRBD2 for D (6 bases). This CDR3 is 14 amino acids long. V dropped 4 bases and J dropped 10 bases, with 18 bases sitting between them. Looked up from germline, CDR1 is SGHNT and CDR2 is YYREEE (reference sequence). The CDR3 is CASSEGLGAEEQFF. For the CDR3, the DNA is TGTGCCAGCAGCGAGGGACTGGGAGCAGAAGAGCAGTTCTTC.

The rearrangement joins TRBV28 to TRBJ1-5; 9 bases are a match to TRBD1. Unmatched junction bases numbered 12, after V lost 6 bases and J lost 6 bases. From germline, CDR1 is MDHEN and CDR2 SYDVKM. The CDR3 is made up of 16 amino acids. The CDR3 is CASSHGTGQISQPQHF. Written as DNA, the CDR3 is TGTGCCAGCAGCCACGGGACAGGGCAGATCTCTCAGCCCCAGCATTTT. The complete variable domain, with remaining parts taken from reference TRBV28 and TRBJ1-5, reads DVKVTQSSRYLVKRTGEKVFLECVQDMDHENMFWYRQDPGLGLRLIYFSYDVKMKEKGDIPEGYSVSREKKERFSLILESASTNQTSMYLCASSHGTGQISQPQHFGDGTRLSIL.

The chain links TRBV6-5 to TRBJ1-2, with TRBD1 matching 7 bases. The CDR3 length is 15 residues. V dropped 6 bases and J dropped 4; count of bases not matched to a gene: 11. CDR1 MNHEY and CDR2 SVGAGI come from the germline V gene. In nucleotides, the CDR3 is TGTGCCAGCAGCCTATCCACGGGACAGACCTATGGCTACACCTTC. This encodes CASSLSTGQTYGYTF.

The chain links TRBV13 to TRBJ2-1; 13 bases map to TRBD2. The CDR3 runs to 13 residues. Trimming cost V 6 bases and J 9 bases; bases outside gene matches: 2. Germline V gene lookup returns CDR1 PRHDT and CDR2 FYEKMQ (reference sequence). The CDR3 DNA sequence: TGTGCCAGCAGAGGGACTAGCGGGGCTGAGCAGTTCTTC. Translating gives CASRGTSGAEQFF.

The V gene is TRBV7-8, the J gene TRBJ1-5; D uncertain. Germline V CDR1 and CDR2: SGHVS, FQNEAQ. The length of the CDR3 is 12 residues. Trimming stripped 5 bases from V and 4 bases from J, with 6 bases between. CDR3 loop: CASSPYNQPQHF. DNA of the CDR3: TGTGCCAGCAGCCCCTATAATCAGCCCCAGCATTTT.

This sequence joins TRBV30 and TRBJ1-2, with 7 bases fitting TRBD1. The ends lost 5 bases at V and 1 base at J; junction bases unmatched: 10. CDR3 length: 15 residues. CDR1 is GTSNPN, CDR2 SVGIG, per germline (reference sequence). The CDR3 bases are TGTGCCTGGGATAGCGGGCAGGGGGGTAACTATGGCTACACCTTC. Amino acids: CAWDSGQGGNYGYTF.

The CDR3 here is CASSLLAGLYNEQFF. DNA for the CDR3: TGTGCCAGCAGCTTACTAGCGGGGCTCTACAATGAGCAGTTCTTC. The chain joins TRBV7-8 to TRBJ2-1; TRBD2 matches at 9 bases. Germline values: CDR1 SGHVS, CDR2 FQNEAQ. Trimming took 2 bases from V and 3 from J; bases not matched to a gene: 2. The CDR3 length is 15 residues.

The chain links TRBV30 to TRBJ1-1, with D maybe TRBD1 (6 bases). The V end lost 4 bases, the J end lost 5 bases, and 14 bases lay between the germline ends. CDR1 and CDR2 (germline): GTSNPN, SVGIG (reference sequence). This CDR3 spans 13 amino acids. The CDR3 DNA follows: TGTGCCTGGAAGTGGACAGAAGGGACTGAAGCTTTCTTT. Protein product: CAWKWTEGTEAFF.

The chain has TRBV6-5 and TRBJ1-4, with D possibly being TRBD1 (6 bases). Trimming pared 5 bases from V and 0 bases from J, leaving 10 bases between. Germline CDR1 and CDR2: MNHEY and SVGAGI. This CDR3 spans 15 amino acids. CDR3 DNA sequence: TGTGCCAGCAGTCGACAGGACGCAACTAATGAAAAACTGTTTTTT. Translating it yields CASSRQDATNEKLFF.

J is TRBJ2-7 and V is TRBV5-1; 15 bases are shared with TRBD2. J lost 5 bases, V lost 4 bases, and 7 bases had no gene match. The CDR3 runs 16 residues. Germline CDR1 is SGHRS and CDR2 is YFSETQ. This CDR3 reads CASSLGLAGGQDEQYF. The CDR3 DNA follows: TGCGCCAGCAGCCTGGGACTAGCGGGAGGACAAGACGAGCAGTACTTC.

The rearrangement joins TRBV27 to TRBJ1-4; weak D call: TRBD1 (5 bases). The V end was cut by 8 bases, the J end by 0 bases, with 13 bases between. The CDR3 has 15 residues. CDR1 and CDR2 (germline): MNHEY, SMNVEV (reference sequence). DNA for the CDR3: TGTGCCAGCCGCGCCCAGGGTCCAACTAATGAAAAACTGTTTTTT. It encodes CASRAQGPTNEKLFF.

J is TRBJ1-5 and V is TRBV27; possible D gene TRBD1, 5 bases. The CDR3 length is 13 residues. With 8 bases removed from V and 7 bases from J, the gap between germline ends came to 15 bases. Per the germline V gene, CDR1 is MNHEY and CDR2 is SMNVEV (reference sequence). DNA for the CDR3: TGTGCCAGCGCCAGGGATGTGGGACAGCCCCAGCATTTT. Translated: CASARDVGQPQHF.

The chain joins TRBV6-2 or TRBV6-3 to TRBJ1-1; D ambiguous. The CDR3 runs 14 residues. V was shortened by 5 bases and J by 0 bases, with 10 bases between the two germline ends. Per germline, CDR1 MNHEY and CDR2 SVGEGT. CDR3 residues: CASSRSVLNTEAFF. The CDR3 DNA sequence: TGTGCCAGCAGTCGCTCCGTCCTGAACACTGAAGCTTTCTTT.

The chain joins TRBV4-2 to TRBJ2-5; D might be TRBD1 (5 bases). V was shortened by 2 bases and J by 2 bases, with 15 bases between the two germline ends. This CDR3 is 16 amino acids long. Germline V gives CDR1 LGHNA, CDR2 YNFKEQ. Here the CDR3 reads CASSQSAHDSQETQYF. CDR3 bases: TGTGCCAGCAGCCAAAGCGCCCATGACAGTCAAGAGACCCAGTACTTC.

V and J are TRBV19 and TRBJ1-4, with unresolved D. The CDR3 has 14 residues. The germline gives CDR1 LNHDA, CDR2 SQIVND (reference sequence). Trimming removed 8 bases at V and 8 bases at J, with 18 bases between. The CDR3 region has the DNA TGTGCCAGTCGGTCCGGCGGAGGGATGGAAAAACTGTTTTTT. This sequence encodes CASRSGGGMEKLFF.